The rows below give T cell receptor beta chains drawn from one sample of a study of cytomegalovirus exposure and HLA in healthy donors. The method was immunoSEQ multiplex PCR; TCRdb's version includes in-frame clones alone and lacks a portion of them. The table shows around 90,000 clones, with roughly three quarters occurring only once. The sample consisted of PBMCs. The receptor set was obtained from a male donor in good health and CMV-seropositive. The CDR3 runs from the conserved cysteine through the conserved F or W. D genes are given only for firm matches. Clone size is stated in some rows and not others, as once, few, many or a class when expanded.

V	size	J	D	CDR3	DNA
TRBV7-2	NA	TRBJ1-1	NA	CASSLEQYTEAFF	TGTGCCAGCAGCTTAGAACAGTACACTGAAGCTTTCTTT
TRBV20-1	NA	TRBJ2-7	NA	CSALEYYEQYF	TGCAGTGCCCTCGAGTACTACGAGCAGTACTTC
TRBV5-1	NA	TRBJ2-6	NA	CASSPGEYSGANVLTF	TGCGCCAGCAGCCCCGGGGAGTACTCTGGGGCCAACGTCCTGACTTTC
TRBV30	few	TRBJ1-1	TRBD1	CAWGQGAEAFF	TGTGCCTGGGGACAGGGCGCTGAAGCTTTCTTT
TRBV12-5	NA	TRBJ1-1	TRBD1	CASGLEPGQGVEAFF	TGTGCTAGTGGTTTGGAACCGGGACAGGGAGTTGAAGCTTTCTTT
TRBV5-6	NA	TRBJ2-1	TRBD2	CASSLVAGKYNEQFF	TGTGCCAGCAGCTTAGTAGCGGGGAAATACAATGAGCAGTTCTTC
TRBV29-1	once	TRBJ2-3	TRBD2	CSAPYGLAGGRIGEYF	TGCAGCGCGCCTTACGGACTAGCGGGGGGGCGGATAGGGGAGTATTTT
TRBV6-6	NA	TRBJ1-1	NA	CASSNAGTEAFF	TGTGCCAGCAGTAACGCCGGCACTGAAGCTTTCTTT
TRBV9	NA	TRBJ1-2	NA	CASSVGSGNYGYTF	TGTGCCAGCAGCGTAGGATCGGGTAACTATGGCTACACCTTC
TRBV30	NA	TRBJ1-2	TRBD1	CAWRKYGKGAVDYGYTF	TGTGCCTGGAGAAAGTATGGGAAGGGGGCTGTCGACTATGGCTACACCTTC
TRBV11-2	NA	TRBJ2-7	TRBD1	CASSLDRGSYEQYF	TGTGCCAGCAGCTTGGACAGGGGTTCCTACGAGCAGTACTTC
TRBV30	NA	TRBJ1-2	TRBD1	CACPPRAGGIYGYTF	TGTGCCTGCCCCCCGCGTGCAGGGGGAATCTATGGCTACACCTTC
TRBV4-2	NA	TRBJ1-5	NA	CASSQEAGYSNQPQHF	TGTGCCAGCAGCCAAGAGGCGGGATATAGCAATCAGCCCCAGCATTTT
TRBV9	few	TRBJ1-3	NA	CASSVGPGGIPSGNTIYF	TGTGCCAGCAGCGTAGGGCCGGGGGGCATACCCTCTGGAAACACCATATATTTT
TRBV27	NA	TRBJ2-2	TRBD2	CASSLDNRAGPTRELFF	TGTGCCAGCAGTTTGGATAATAGAGCGGGGCCTACACGGGAGCTGTTTTTT
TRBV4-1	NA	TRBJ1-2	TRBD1	CASSQDGGTGALYGYTF	TGCGCCAGCAGCCAAGATGGGGGGACAGGGGCTTTATATGGCTACACCTTC
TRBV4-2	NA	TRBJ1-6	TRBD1	CASSQDHRGGSPLHF	TGTGCCAGCAGCCAAGATCACAGGGGAGGCTCACCCCTCCACTTT
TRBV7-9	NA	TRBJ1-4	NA	CASSLVFRTNEKLFF	TGTGCCAGCAGCTTAGTGTTCAGAACTAATGAAAAACTGTTTTTT
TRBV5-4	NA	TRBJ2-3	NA	CASSPETRSAQYF	TGTGCCAGCAGCCCAGAGACTAGATCCGCGCAGTATTTT
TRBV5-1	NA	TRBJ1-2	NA	CASSLGQDAYGYTF	TGCGCCAGCAGCTTGGGTCAGGATGCTTATGGCTACACCTTC
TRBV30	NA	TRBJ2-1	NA	CAWGLLGPNEQFF	TGTGCCTGGGGGCTACTAGGGCCCAATGAGCAGTTCTTC
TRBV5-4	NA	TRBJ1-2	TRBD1	CASSLALASGTGNGYTF	TGTGCCAGCAGCTTGGCCCTTGCCTCGGGGACAGGAAATGGCTACACCTTC
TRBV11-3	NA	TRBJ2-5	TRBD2	CASSPGLAGDRRETQYF	TGTGCCAGCAGCCCAGGACTAGCGGGGGACCGTCGGGAGACCCAGTACTTC
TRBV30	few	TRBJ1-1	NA	CAWSSGGVGTEAFF	TGTGCCTGGAGCTCGGGGGGTGTGGGGACTGAAGCTTTCTTT
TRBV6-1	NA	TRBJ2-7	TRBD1	CASRTGGENEQYF	TGTGCCAGCAGGACAGGGGGCGAAAACGAGCAGTACTTC
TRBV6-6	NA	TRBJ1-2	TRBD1	CASRPGQGFVGYTF	TGTGCCAGCAGACCCGGACAGGGTTTCGTTGGCTACACCTTC
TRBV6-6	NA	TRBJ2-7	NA	CASSYEDSYEQYF	TGTGCCAGCAGTTACGAGGACTCCTACGAGCAGTACTTC
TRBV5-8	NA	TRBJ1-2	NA	CASSLKGVGGYTF	TGTGCCAGCAGCTTGAAAGGGGTGGGAGGCTACACCTTC
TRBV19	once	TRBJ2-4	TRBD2	CASRGYSGGKNIQYF	TGTGCCAGTAGAGGGTACAGCGGGGGAAAAAACATTCAGTACTTC
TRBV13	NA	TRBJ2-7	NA	CASSLYGVGGSYEQYF	TGTGCCAGCAGCTTATACGGGGTGGGGGGCTCCTACGAGCAGTACTTC
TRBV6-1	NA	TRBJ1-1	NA	CASRQGNTEAFF	TGTGCCAGCAGACAGGGGAACACTGAAGCTTTCTTT
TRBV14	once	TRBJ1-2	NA	CASSQELNYGYTF	TGTGCCAGCAGCCAAGAACTGAACTATGGCTACACCTTC
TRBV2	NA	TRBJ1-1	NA	CASKKEDTEAFF	TGTGCCAGCAAAAAGGAGGACACTGAAGCTTTCTTT
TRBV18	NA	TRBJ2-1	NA	CASSPPLLASYNEQFF	TGTGCCAGCTCACCACCTTTACTAGCATCATACAATGAGCAGTTCTTC
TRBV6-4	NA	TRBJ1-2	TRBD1	CASSDTPGGVYGYTF	TGTGCCAGCAGTGACACGCCAGGGGGTGTCTATGGCTACACCTTC
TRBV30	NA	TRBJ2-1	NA	CAGSRGEQFF	TGTGCCGGTAGCAGGGGTGAGCAGTTCTTC
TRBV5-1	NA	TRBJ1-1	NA	CASSLGPPDEAFF	TGCGCCAGCAGCTTGGGCCCGCCAGATGAAGCTTTCTTT
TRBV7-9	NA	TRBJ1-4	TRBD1	CASSLTGANEKLFF	TGTGCCAGCAGCTTGACAGGGGCTAATGAAAAACTGTTTTTT
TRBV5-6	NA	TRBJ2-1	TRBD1	CASSPGTGMFF	TGTGCCAGCAGCCCCGGGACAGGGATGTTCTTC
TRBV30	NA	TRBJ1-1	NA	CAWSGRRGTEAFF	TGTGCCTGGAGTGGTCGCAGGGGCACTGAAGCTTTCTTT
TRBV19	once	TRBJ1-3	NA	CASSIGVRGDSGNTIYF	TGTGCCAGTAGTATCGGGGTGCGGGGTGACTCTGGAAACACCATATATTTT